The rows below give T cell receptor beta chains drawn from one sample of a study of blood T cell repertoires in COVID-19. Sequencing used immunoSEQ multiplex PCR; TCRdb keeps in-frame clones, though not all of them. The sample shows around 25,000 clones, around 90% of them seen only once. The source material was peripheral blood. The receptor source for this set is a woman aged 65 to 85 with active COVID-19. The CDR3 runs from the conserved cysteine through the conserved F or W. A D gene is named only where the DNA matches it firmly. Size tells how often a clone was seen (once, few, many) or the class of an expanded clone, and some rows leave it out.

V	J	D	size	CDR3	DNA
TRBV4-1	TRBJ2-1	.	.	CASSQSLIRGWNEQFF	TGCGCCAGCAGCCAAAGTTTAATCCGGGGGTGGAATGAGCAGTTCTTC
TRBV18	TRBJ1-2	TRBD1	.	CASSLDREPPYGYTF	TGTGCCAGCTCACTGGACAGGGAACCACCCTATGGCTACACCTTC
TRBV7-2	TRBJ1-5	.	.	CASSLAHSRGGQPQHF	TGTGCCAGCAGCTTAGCGCACTCCCGGGGAGGTCAGCCCCAGCATTTT
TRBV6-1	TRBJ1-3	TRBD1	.	CASSGGQVNSGNTIYF	TGTGCCAGCAGTGGTGGACAGGTCAACTCTGGAAACACCATATATTTT
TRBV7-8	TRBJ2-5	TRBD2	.	CASSLPRRRGVQETQYF	TGTGCCAGCAGCTTACCGCGTAGGCGGGGGGTACAAGAGACCCAGTACTTC
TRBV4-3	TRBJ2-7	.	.	CASSQNSRGAYEQYF	TGCGCCAGCAGCCAAAACTCCAGGGGAGCTTACGAGCAGTACTTC
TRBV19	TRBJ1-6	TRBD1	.	CASRQGARGDSPLHF	TGTGCCAGTAGACAGGGGGCCAGAGGGGATTCACCCCTCCACTTT
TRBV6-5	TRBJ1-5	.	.	CASRGRNNQPQHF	TGTGCCAGCAGGGGGAGGAACAATCAGCCCCAGCATTTT
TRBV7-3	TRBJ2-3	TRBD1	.	CASSLDRGFTDTQYF	TGTGCCAGCAGCCTCGACAGGGGGTTCACAGATACGCAGTATTTT
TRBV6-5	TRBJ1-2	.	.	CASSNGRAGNYGYTF	TGTGCCAGCAGTAACGGGAGGGCCGGTAACTATGGCTACACCTTC
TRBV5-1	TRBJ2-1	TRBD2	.	CASSLGFQRGGNEQFF	TGCGCCAGCAGCTTAGGGTTCCAGCGGGGGGGCAATGAGCAGTTCTTC
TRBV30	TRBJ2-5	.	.	CAWSGIFRTRPQETQYF	TGTGCCTGGAGTGGTATCTTTAGGACACGGCCCCAAGAGACCCAGTACTTC
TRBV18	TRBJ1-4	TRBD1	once	CASSPSRDRLEKLFF	TGTGCCAGCTCACCTAGTCGGGACAGACTGGAAAAACTGTTTTTT
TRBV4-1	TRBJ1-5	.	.	CASSQAGSNQPQHF	TGCGCCAGCAGCCAAGCAGGTAGCAATCAGCCCCAGCATTTT
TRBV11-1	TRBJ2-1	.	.	CASCLAANSYNEQFF	TGTGCCAGTTGTTTAGCGGCAAACTCCTACAATGAGCAGTTCTTC
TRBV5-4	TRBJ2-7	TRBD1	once	CASSSRDRVRPYEQYF	TGTGCCAGCAGCAGCCGGGACAGGGTACGTCCCTACGAGCAGTACTTC
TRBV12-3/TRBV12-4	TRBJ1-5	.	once	CASSLERAPQHF	TGTGCCAGCAGTTTAGAGCGGGCGCCCCAGCATTTT
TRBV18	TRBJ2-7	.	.	CASSPPPGRAYEQYF	TGTGCCAGCTCACCACCGCCTGGCAGGGCGTACGAGCAGTACTTC
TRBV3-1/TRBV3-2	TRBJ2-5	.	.	CASSASRETGVETQYF	TGTGCCAGCAGCGCCTCCCGTGAAACGGGGGTGGAGACCCAGTACTTC
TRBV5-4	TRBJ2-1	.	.	CASSFDSGYNEQFF	TGTGCCAGCAGCTTTGACAGTGGATACAATGAGCAGTTCTTC
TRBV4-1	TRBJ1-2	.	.	CASSEDSAGSPSNYGYTF	TGCGCCAGCAGCGAAGACTCGGCAGGGTCCCCCTCAAACTATGGCTACACCTTC
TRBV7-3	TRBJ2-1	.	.	CASSLLAGALNEQFF	TGTGCCAGCAGCTTATTGGCAGGGGCCCTTAATGAGCAGTTCTTC
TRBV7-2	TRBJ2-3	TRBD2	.	CASSLGGGASDTQYF	TGTGCCAGCAGCTTAGGCGGGGGGGCTTCAGATACGCAGTATTTT
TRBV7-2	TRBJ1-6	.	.	CASSPSLGLSVHF	TGTGCCAGCAGCCCGTCCTTGGGGCTTTCCGTCCACTTT
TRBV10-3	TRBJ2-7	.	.	CAISESRGYEQYF	TGTGCCATCAGTGAGTCCCGGGGCTACGAGCAGTACTTC
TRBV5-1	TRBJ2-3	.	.	CASSLIGGRTDTQYF	TGCGCCAGCAGCTTGATCGGGGGGCGCACAGATACGCAGTATTTT
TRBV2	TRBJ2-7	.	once	CASSRGLQYF	TGTGCCAGCAGTCGCGGACTACAGTACTTC
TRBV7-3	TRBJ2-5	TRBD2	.	CASSLAPGTSQETQYF	TGTGCCAGCAGCTTGGCGCCTGGGACTAGCCAAGAGACCCAGTACTTC
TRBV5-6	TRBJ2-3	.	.	CASSLVAGKATDTQYF	TGTGCCAGCAGCTTGGTCGCGGGTAAGGCCACAGATACGCAGTATTTT
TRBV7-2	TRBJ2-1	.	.	CASSLVGRVNEQFF	TGTGCCAGCAGCTTAGTCGGCAGGGTCAATGAGCAGTTCTTC
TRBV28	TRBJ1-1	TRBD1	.	CASSVPGGPNTEAFF	TGTGCCAGCAGTGTACCAGGGGGGCCAAACACTGAAGCTTTCTTT
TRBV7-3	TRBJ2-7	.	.	CASSLRGRGEQYF	TGTGCCAGCAGCTTACGGGGGAGAGGCGAGCAGTACTTC
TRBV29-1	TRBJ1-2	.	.	CSVGQPRGYTF	TGCAGCGTTGGTCAGCCTAGGGGCTACACCTTC
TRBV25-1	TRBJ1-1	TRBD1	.	CASSATGVITEAFF	TGTGCCAGCAGCGCGACAGGGGTAATCACTGAAGCTTTCTTT
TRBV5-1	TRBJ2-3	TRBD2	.	CASSLPAGGTDTQYF	TGCGCCAGCAGCTTACCAGCGGGGGGGACAGATACGCAGTATTTT
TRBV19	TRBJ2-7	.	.	CASSINSPYEQYF	TGTGCCAGTAGTATCAACAGTCCCTACGAGCAGTACTTC
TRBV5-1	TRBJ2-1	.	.	CASSSETSWAGSEQFF	TGCGCCAGCAGTTCAGAGACTAGTTGGGCCGGTAGTGAGCAGTTCTTC
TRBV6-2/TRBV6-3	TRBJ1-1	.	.	CASSRRGTYTEAFF	TGTGCCAGCAGCCGAAGGGGTACATACACTGAAGCTTTCTTT
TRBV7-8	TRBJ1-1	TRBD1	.	CASRRLGTAPGRTEAFF	TGTGCCAGCAGACGACTCGGGACAGCTCCGGGAAGAACTGAAGCTTTCTTT
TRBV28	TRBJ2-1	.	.	CASSLGPPNEQFF	TGTGCCAGCAGTTTGGGCCCACCCAATGAGCAGTTCTTC
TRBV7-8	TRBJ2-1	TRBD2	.	CASSHTSGAINEQFF	TGTGCCAGCAGCCATACTAGCGGGGCAATCAATGAGCAGTTCTTC
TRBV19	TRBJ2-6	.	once	CASSSGLSGANVLTF	TGTGCCAGTAGTAGTGGACTCTCTGGGGCCAACGTCCTGACTTTC